This TCR beta chain was found in a study of blood T cell repertoires in COVID-19. Study context: COVID-19 samples, acute and convalescent, were from the United States, Italy and Spain.

Method: immunoSEQ multiplex PCR; TCRdb's copy keeps in-frame clones and lacks some. Here the sample spans some 180,000 clones, roughly nine tenths being singletons. Germline values: CDR1 MNHEY, CDR2 SVGAGI. Trimming removed 6 bases at V and 4 bases at J, with 12 bases between. This CDR3 has 13 residues. The chain links TRBV6-5 to TRBJ1-1; D perhaps matches TRBD1 (6 bases). Sequenced: peripheral blood. The TCR sequence derives from a man in his sixties or seventies with active or convalescent COVID-19. The CDR3 sequence: CASRRQVRTEAFF. The CDR3 DNA reads TGTGCCAGCAGAAGACAGGTCCGCACTGAAGCTTTCTTT.